Following are 6 T cell receptor beta chains from one sample sequenced in a study of cytomegalovirus exposure and HLA in healthy donors. Some clones are missing from TCRdb's copy, which holds only in-frame ones; the method was immunoSEQ multiplex PCR. The data hold 280,000 or so clones, with more than 75% observed a single time. Sequenced sample: PBMCs. These receptors were collected from a woman younger than 35 in good health and CMV-seronegative.

The DNA for the CDR3 is TGTGCCAGCAGCTTAGCCGGTGGCGGCTCTTACGAGCAGTACTTC. Translating gives CASSLAGGGSYEQYF. The rearrangement joins TRBV7-9 to TRBJ2-7; no definite D call. Germline assignment: CDR1 SEHNR and CDR2 FQNEAQ (reference sequence). The CDR3 runs to 15 residues. V shed 0 bases and J shed 4 bases, with 13 bases lying between them.

The chain combines TRBV6-1 with TRBJ2-7; 7 bases align to TRBD1. Germline CDR1 and CDR2: MNHNS and SASEGT. This CDR3 is built from 13 residues. The trim removed 6 bases at V and 4 bases at J, leaving 6 bases unmatched. CDR3 region: CASSKGQEYEQYF. In DNA form, the CDR3 reads TGTGCCAGCAGCAAAGGACAGGAGTACGAGCAGTACTTC.

The CDR3 DNA follows: TGTGCTAGTGGTTTGTGGGTCGGAGGTACAGATACGCAGTATTTT. It specifies CASGLWVGGTDTQYF. The chain joins TRBV12-5 to TRBJ2-3; D possibly corresponds to TRBD2 (5 bases). CDR3 length: 15 amino acids. The germline V gene encodes CDR1 LGHNT and CDR2 FRNRAP. V was shortened by 2 bases and J by 3 bases, with 12 bases between the two germline ends.

This rearrangement joins TRBV6-5 to TRBJ2-1; TRBD1 is a possible D gene (6 bases). V was cut by 10 bases and J by 8 bases, with 18 bases left in between. The germline gives CDR1 MNHEY, CDR2 SVGAGI. The CDR3 totals 13 residues. In DNA form, the CDR3 reads TGTGCCACCTTAACAGGGAAACCCTATGAGCAGTTCTTC. Protein sequence: CATLTGKPYEQFF.

CDR3 nucleotides: TGTGCTAGTGGTATGACTAGCGGGAGAACCGGGGAGCTGTTTTTT. Translating gives CASGMTSGRTGELFF. The V gene is TRBV12-5, the J gene TRBJ2-2; 12 nucleotides agree with TRBD2. The germline V gene encodes CDR1 LGHNT and CDR2 FRNRAP. V dropped 5 bases and J dropped 5; count of bases not matched to a gene: 3. CDR3 length: 15 amino acids. Full variable domain (missing parts from reference TRBV12-5 and TRBJ2-2): DARVTQTPRHKVTEMGQEVTMRCQPILGHNTVFWYRQTMMQGLELLAYFRNRAPLDDSGMPKDRFSAEMPDATLATLKIQPSEPRDSAVYFCASGMTSGRTGELFFGEGSRLTVL.

V and J are TRBV30 and TRBJ2-4, with D tentatively TRBD2 (5 bases). CDR1 and CDR2 from the germline V gene are GTSNPN and SVGIG (reference sequence). This CDR3 is built from 12 residues. Trimming took off 3 bases at V and 3 bases at J, with 6 bases between the two ends. The CDR3 DNA reads as TGTGCCTGGAGGGACTTCAAAAACATTCAGTACTTC. This gives the protein CAWRDFKNIQYF.